This is a list of T cell receptor beta chains from one sample in a study of cytomegalovirus exposure and HLA in healthy donors. The assay was immunoSEQ multiplex PCR, and TCRdb's table has in-frame clones only and misses some. The table has over 150,000 clones, approximately 70% seen once. The sequenced material came from PBMCs. The receptors stem from a woman aged 40 to 50 in good health and CMV-seropositive. The CDR3 runs from the conserved cysteine through the conserved F or W. D genes are given only for firm matches. Not every row has a clone size; where given, it reads once, few, many or a size class.

V: TRBV6-6; J: TRBJ2-3; D: NA; size: NA; CDR3: CASSYVDSSSTDTQYF; DNA: TGTGCCAGCAGTTACGTGGACAGTTCTAGCACAGATACGCAGTATTTT
V: TRBV6-1; J: TRBJ2-1; D: NA; size: NA; CDR3: CASSEPGYNEQFF; DNA: TGTGCCAGCAGTGAACCAGGTTACAATGAGCAGTTCTTC
V: TRBV7-9; J: TRBJ2-3; D: TRBD1; size: NA; CDR3: CASSLKGINAGGGTDTQYF; DNA: TGTGCCAGCAGCTTAAAGGGAATAAACGCAGGGGGCGGGACAGATACGCAGTATTTT
V: TRBV1; J: TRBJ1-1; D: NA; size: NA; CDR3: CTSSRRTGGRTEAFF; DNA: TGCACCAGCAGCCGCCGGACAGGGGGCAGGACTGAAGCTTTCTTT
V: TRBV11-2; J: TRBJ2-5; D: TRBD2; size: NA; CDR3: CASSLGTSGMEETQYF; DNA: TGTGCCAGCAGCTTAGGCACTAGCGGTATGGAAGAGACCCAGTACTTC
V: TRBV5-4; J: TRBJ1-2; D: TRBD1; size: NA; CDR3: CASSTTGTGDYGYTF; DNA: TGTGCCAGCAGCACAACCGGGACAGGTGATTATGGCTACACCTTC
V: TRBV28; J: TRBJ1-2; D: NA; size: NA; CDR3: CASSLSAGAGYTF; DNA: TGTGCCAGCAGTTTATCCGCAGGGGCTGGCTACACCTTC
V: TRBV4-1; J: TRBJ2-3; D: NA; size: NA; CDR3: CASSQGRDSDTQYF; DNA: TGCGCCAGCAGCCAAGGCAGGGACTCAGATACGCAGTATTTT
V: TRBV15; J: TRBJ2-2; D: NA; size: NA; CDR3: CATSTGGREGGELFF; DNA: TGTGCCACCAGCACCGGGGGGCGGGAAGGCGGGGAGCTGTTTTTT
V: TRBV11-2; J: TRBJ1-3; D: NA; size: NA; CDR3: CASSSGYGNTIYF; DNA: TGTGCCAGCAGCTCAGGGTACGGAAACACCATATATTTT
V: TRBV15; J: TRBJ2-7; D: NA; size: NA; CDR3: CATSPRSYTGYEQYF; DNA: TGTGCCACCAGCCCTCGATCCTATACGGGTTACGAGCAGTACTTC
V: TRBV6-1; J: TRBJ2-7; D: NA; size: NA; CDR3: CASSQGASSYEQYF; DNA: TGTGCCAGCAGTCAAGGGGCCAGCTCCTACGAGCAGTACTTC
V: TRBV7-3; J: TRBJ2-1; D: NA; size: NA; CDR3: CASSLRPYNEQFF; DNA: TGTGCCAGCAGCTTGCGCCCCTACAATGAGCAGTTCTTC
V: TRBV5-1; J: TRBJ2-5; D: NA; size: NA; CDR3: CASSSGLLRETQYF; DNA: TGCGCCAGCAGTTCGGGGTTACTCAGGGAGACCCAGTACTTC
V: TRBV4-2; J: TRBJ2-5; D: NA; size: NA; CDR3: CASSQDPAQSGETQYF; DNA: TGTGCCAGCAGCCAAGATCCGGCCCAATCCGGGGAGACCCAGTACTTC
V: TRBV7-3; J: TRBJ1-1; D: TRBD1; size: NA; CDR3: CASSSRTGVSTEAFF; DNA: TGTGCCAGCAGCTCCCGGACAGGGGTAAGCACTGAAGCTTTCTTT
V: TRBV5-1; J: TRBJ1-2; D: NA; size: NA; CDR3: CASSLVAENYGYTF; DNA: TGCGCCAGCAGCTTGGTGGCGGAAAACTATGGCTACACCTTC
V: TRBV28; J: TRBJ2-7; D: TRBD2; size: NA; CDR3: CASTSQGTSSWEQYF; DNA: TGTGCCAGCACCTCCCAGGGGACTAGCTCTTGGGAGCAGTACTTC
V: TRBV9; J: TRBJ1-1; D: NA; size: NA; CDR3: CASSVQGSTEAFF; DNA: TGTGCCAGCAGCGTACAGGGGAGCACTGAAGCTTTCTTT
V: TRBV4-1; J: TRBJ2-2; D: TRBD2; size: NA; CDR3: CASSQDPRGDTGELFF; DNA: TGCGCCAGCAGCCAAGACCCCCGGGGGGACACCGGGGAGCTGTTTTTT
V: TRBV6-1; J: TRBJ2-3; D: NA; size: few; CDR3: CASIFTGTDTQYF; DNA: TGTGCCAGCATTTTCACAGGCACAGATACGCAGTATTTT
V: TRBV6-5; J: TRBJ2-1; D: NA; size: few; CDR3: CASSATRQAGNEQFF; DNA: TGTGCCAGCAGTGCCACAAGGCAGGCAGGGAATGAGCAGTTCTTC
V: TRBV7-3; J: TRBJ2-3; D: TRBD2; size: NA; CDR3: CASSFGGGLDTQYF; DNA: TGTGCCAGCAGCTTTGGGGGAGGGTTAGATACGCAGTATTTT
V: TRBV7-3; J: TRBJ2-3; D: NA; size: NA; CDR3: CASSLRVAGSADTQYF; DNA: TGTGCCAGCAGCTTAAGAGTCGCGGGAAGTGCAGATACGCAGTATTTT
V: TRBV6-6; J: TRBJ1-1; D: NA; size: few; CDR3: CASRKSDGRNTEAFF; DNA: TGTGCCAGCAGAAAATCGGACGGGAGGAACACTGAAGCTTTCTTT
V: TRBV9; J: TRBJ1-5; D: NA; size: NA; CDR3: CASSVSWSNQPQHF; DNA: TGTGCCAGCAGCGTAAGCTGGAGCAATCAGCCCCAGCATTTT
V: TRBV14; J: TRBJ2-7; D: NA; size: NA; CDR3: CASSNGQYYEQYF; DNA: TGTGCCAGCAGCAATGGACAGTACTACGAGCAGTACTTC
V: TRBV19; J: TRBJ1-5; D: TRBD1; size: NA; CDR3: CASSRQGFPNNQPQHF; DNA: TGTGCCAGTAGTAGACAGGGTTTCCCCAACAATCAGCCCCAGCATTTT
V: TRBV1; J: TRBJ1-1; D: NA; size: NA; CDR3: CTSSQGGTEAFF; DNA: TGCACCAGCAGCCAGGGAGGCACTGAAGCTTTCTTT
V: TRBV5-6; J: TRBJ1-1; D: TRBD1; size: NA; CDR3: CASSPTGGGITEAFF; DNA: TGTGCCAGCAGCCCGACAGGGGGTGGGATCACTGAAGCTTTCTTT
V: TRBV6-5; J: TRBJ1-2; D: TRBD1; size: NA; CDR3: CASSYFGTADGYPF; DNA: TGTGCCAGCAGTTACTTCGGGACAGCGGATGGCTACCCCTTC
V: TRBV19; J: TRBJ2-7; D: TRBD2; size: NA; CDR3: CASSPGTSLGFKQYF; DNA: TGTGCCAGTAGTCCCGGGACTAGCTTAGGGTTTAAGCAGTACTTC
V: TRBV6-5; J: TRBJ2-1; D: NA; size: NA; CDR3: CASSSSGTPLLNEQFF; DNA: TGTGCCAGCAGTTCTTCCGGGACTCCTCTATTAAATGAGCAGTTCTTC
V: TRBV7-8; J: TRBJ2-1; D: NA; size: NA; CDR3: CASSLTGFYYNEQFF; DNA: TGTGCCAGCAGCTTAACGGGATTTTACTACAATGAGCAGTTCTTC
V: TRBV28; J: TRBJ2-3; D: NA; size: NA; CDR3: CASIPGGGSDTQYF; DNA: TGTGCCAGCATTCCGGGGGGCGGATCAGATACGCAGTATTTT
V: TRBV13; J: TRBJ2-5; D: NA; size: NA; CDR3: CASSLVGAMSQETQYF; DNA: TGTGCCAGCAGCTTAGTGGGGGCTATGTCCCAAGAGACCCAGTACTTC
V: TRBV5-3; J: TRBJ1-1; D: NA; size: NA; CDR3: CARSLYRGYDTEAFF; DNA: TGTGCCAGAAGCTTGTATAGGGGGTATGACACTGAAGCTTTCTTT
V: TRBV28; J: TRBJ1-1; D: NA; size: NA; CDR3: CASSSPTGATEAFF; DNA: TGTGCCAGCAGTTCTCCTACTGGAGCCACTGAAGCTTTCTTT
V: TRBV9; J: TRBJ1-4; D: NA; size: NA; CDR3: CASSASALPLEKLFF; DNA: TGTGCCAGCAGCGCGTCAGCGCTTCCCCTGGAAAAACTGTTTTTT
V: TRBV27; J: TRBJ1-2; D: NA; size: NA; CDR3: CASSLIQGTGYPF; DNA: TGTGCCAGCAGTCTTATTCAGGGAACTGGCTACCCCTTC
V: TRBV6-5; J: TRBJ1-1; D: NA; size: NA; CDR3: CASMRGSTEAFF; DNA: TGTGCCAGCATGCGGGGGTCCACTGAAGCTTTCTTT
V: TRBV28; J: TRBJ2-7; D: NA; size: NA; CDR3: CASRVDSSVSYEQYF; DNA: TGTGCCAGCAGAGTTGACAGTTCAGTCTCCTACGAGCAGTACTTC
V: TRBV2; J: TRBJ1-6; D: NA; size: NA; CDR3: CASSEGEGLSGSPLHF; DNA: TGTGCCAGCAGTGAAGGTGAGGGACTGTCTGGTTCACCCCTCCACTTT
V: TRBV19; J: TRBJ2-3; D: TRBD2; size: NA; CDR3: CASSRYGRERTDTQYF; DNA: TGTGCCAGTAGTCGCTACGGGCGGGAGCGCACAGATACGCAGTATTTT
V: TRBV19; J: TRBJ2-5; D: NA; size: NA; CDR3: CASSMSSNTFQETQYF; DNA: TGTGCCAGTAGTATGTCTTCGAACACCTTCCAAGAGACCCAGTACTTC
V: TRBV7-3; J: TRBJ2-1; D: TRBD2; size: NA; CDR3: CASSLGGGSYNEQFF; DNA: TGTGCCAGCAGCTTAGGGGGGGGCTCCTACAATGAGCAGTTCTTC
V: TRBV7-2; J: TRBJ1-5; D: NA; size: NA; CDR3: CASSMSSNQPQHF; DNA: TGTGCCAGCAGCATGAGCAGCAATCAGCCCCAGCATTTT
V: TRBV7-2; J: TRBJ2-7; D: TRBD1; size: NA; CDR3: CASSKSGTATYEQYF; DNA: TGTGCCAGCAGCAAATCCGGGACAGCCACCTACGAGCAGTACTTC
V: TRBV6-1; J: TRBJ2-7; D: TRBD1; size: few; CDR3: CASKGQGSVHEQYF; DNA: TGTGCCAGCAAGGGACAGGGATCCGTCCACGAGCAGTACTTC
V: TRBV7-2; J: TRBJ2-5; D: NA; size: NA; CDR3: CASSLGGPQETQYF; DNA: TGTGCCAGCAGCTTAGGGGGGCCGCAAGAGACCCAGTACTTC